A single sample is the source of the 17 T cell receptor beta chains below, sequenced in a study of immune cell composition in non-small cell lung cancer. Normal lung was sampled as far from the tumour as possible, at least 3 cm. The table came from immunoSEQ multiplex PCR; TCRdb's copy has only in-frame clones and leaves some out. The table records about 4,800 clones, about 88% of them present only once. The sample consisted of non-adjacent lung tissue. These receptors were obtained from a human donor with non-small cell lung cancer. Some clones in this sample may be carry-over from other donors' samples.

This chain connects TRBV19 to TRBJ1-5; 8 bases map to TRBD1. There are 13 residues in the CDR3. The V gene end was trimmed by 1 base and the J gene end by 15 bases; junction bases not matched to a gene: 8. Germline loops: CDR1 LNHDA, CDR2 SQIVND (reference sequence). CDR3 bases: TGTGCCAGTAGTATAGGGGGGACAGGAGCCCCGCATTTT. Translation: CASSIGGTGAPHF. Full variable domain (missing parts from reference TRBV19 and TRBJ1-5): DGGITQSPKYLFRKEGQNVTLSCEQNLNHDAMYWYRQDPGQGLRLIYYSQIVNDFQKGDIAEGYSVSREKKESFPLTVTSAQKNPTAFYLCASSIGGTGAPHFGDGTRLSIL.

The chain uses TRBV6-6 and TRBJ2-1, with 8 bases lining up with TRBD2. Trimming cost V 5 bases and J 0 bases; bases outside gene matches: 3. CDR3 length: 15 residues. Germline V gene data show CDR1 as MNHNY and CDR2 as SVGAGI (reference sequence). The CDR3 here is CASSDTSGSYNEQFF. CDR3 in DNA: TGTGCCAGCAGTGACACTAGCGGCTCCTACAATGAGCAGTTCTTC.

This clone was seen once. The V gene is TRBV1, the J gene TRBJ1-5; the table's D call TRBD1 went unverified against the DNA. TRBV1 is a pseudogene locus. This CDR3 contains 14 residues. The CDR3: CTSSRRASNQPQHF. For the CDR3, the DNA is TGCACCAGCAGCCGCAGGGCTAGCAATCAGCCCCAGCATTTT.

Written as DNA, the CDR3 is TGTGCCAGCACCCCTCCCCGGGGGATTCAGTACTTC. As protein: CASTPPRGIQYF. The genes are TRBV28 and TRBJ2-4, with D maybe TRBD2 (6 bases). Germline V gene data show CDR1 as MDHEN and CDR2 as SYDVKM. CDR3 size: 12 residues. Trimming shortened V by 7 bases and J by 10 bases, and 14 bases separated the two germline ends.

The chain employs TRBV4-2 and TRBJ2-3; TRBD2 aligns across 13 bases. CDR3 length equals 15 residues. Germline V CDR1 and CDR2: LGHNA, YNFKEQ. Unmatched junction bases numbered 6, after V lost 2 bases and J lost 10 bases. This CDR3 reads CASSQTGTSGMAQYF. The DNA of the CDR3 is TGTGCCAGCAGCCAAACCGGGACTAGCGGGATGGCGCAGTATTTT.

This clone was detected once. This chain joins TRBV27 and TRBJ2-7; 7 bases align to TRBD1. The CDR3 is made up of 14 amino acids. With 1 base clipped from V and 3 bases from J, the junction kept 3 bases outside the gene matches. From germline, CDR1 is MNHEY and CDR2 SMNVEV (reference sequence). Here the CDR3 DNA reads TGTGCCAGCAGTTTATGGGGACAGTTCTACGAGCAGTACTTC. It specifies CASSLWGQFYEQYF.

The V gene is TRBV2, the J gene TRBJ2-7, with 7 bases matching TRBD2. This CDR3 contains 13 residues. The germline V gene encodes CDR1 SNHLY and CDR2 FYNNEI. The V and J ends lost 4 bases and 6 bases, in that order; junction bases with no gene match: 6. The CDR3 coding sequence is TGTGCCAGCAGTGTCGAGCGGGAAGGCGAGCAGTACTTC. It is translated as CASSVEREGEQYF.

The chain combines TRBV6-6 with TRBJ1-4; D possibly corresponds to TRBD1 (5 bases). Germline CDR1 MNHNY, CDR2 SVGAGI (reference sequence). The CDR3 loop spans 14 amino acids. V was cut by 2 bases and J by 8 bases, with 12 bases left in between. This CDR3 reads CASSYVGGGEKLFF. CDR3 in DNA: TGTGCCAGCAGTTACGTCGGGGGAGGAGAAAAACTGTTTTTT.

The CDR3 nucleotides are TGTGCCAGCTCACTCCATAGCGGGAGGGCCCCCGGGGAGCTGTTTTTT. This sequence encodes CASSLHSGRAPGELFF. The chain couples TRBV18 to TRBJ2-2, with 11 bases aligning to TRBD2. Germline V gene lookup returns CDR1 KGHSH and CDR2 LQKENI. The V gene end was trimmed by 4 bases and the J gene end by 6 bases; junction bases not matched to a gene: 7. This CDR3 region has 16 residues.

This clone was found once. The chain joins TRBV7-9 to TRBJ2-6, with D hard to call. Germline lookup yields CDR1 SEHNR and CDR2 FQNEAQ (reference sequence). This CDR3 has 16 amino acids. Trimming shortened V by 2 bases and J by 0 bases, and 8 bases separated the two germline ends. The CDR3 loop reads CASSLSRSSGANVLTF. For the CDR3, the DNA is TGTGCCAGCAGCTTATCACGGAGCTCTGGGGCCAACGTCCTGACTTTC.

The chain employs TRBV27 and TRBJ1-4; D is possibly TRBD1 (6 bases). Germline V CDR1 and CDR2: MNHEY, SMNVEV (reference sequence). Trimming left V 10 bases short and J 4 bases short, with 13 bases between. The CDR3 has 13 amino acids. The CDR3 nucleotides read TGTGCCACCGCGGACAGATTTAATGAAAAACTGTTTTTT. As protein: CATADRFNEKLFF.

The genes are TRBV5-4 and TRBJ2-5, with TRBD1 matching 8 bases. After removal of 0 bases from V and 2 bases from J, the junction contained 3 bases not matched to a gene. Germline V gene data show CDR1 as SGHNT and CDR2 as YYREEE (reference sequence). The CDR3 extends over 15 amino acids. CDR3 in amino acids: CASSLVQGAQETQYF. CDR3 DNA sequence: TGTGCCAGCAGCTTGGTGCAGGGGGCTCAAGAGACCCAGTACTTC. Complete variable domain (other parts from reference TRBV5-4 and TRBJ2-5): ETGVTQSPTHLIKTRGQQVTLRCSSQSGHNTVSWYQQALGQGPQFIFQYYREEENGRGNFPPRFSGLQFPNYSSELNVNALELDDSALYLCASSLVQGAQETQYFGPGTRLLVL.

V is TRBV11-2 and J is TRBJ2-7; TRBD1 aligns across 9 bases. Germline assignment: CDR1 SGHAT and CDR2 FQNNGV. The CDR3 covers 15 residues. Trimming took 5 bases from V and 0 from J; bases not matched to a gene: 5. The CDR3 nucleotides read TGTGCCAGCAGCGTAGGGACAGGGCCCTCCTACGAGCAGTACTTC. Amino acid sequence: CASSVGTGPSYEQYF.

The chain uses TRBV2 and TRBJ2-7; no reliable D call. Germline CDR1 is SNHLY and CDR2 is FYNNEI. V lost 6 bases to trimming and J lost 7 bases, with 10 bases between them. The CDR3 length is 11 residues. The CDR3 loop is CASSTYLEQYF. Here the CDR3 DNA reads TGTGCCAGCAGCACCTATTTAGAGCAGTACTTC.

The chain recombines TRBV18 with TRBJ1-2, with D hard to call. Trimming removed 4 bases from V and 3 bases from J, with 12 bases in between. The CDR3 sequence is 14 residues long. CDR1 KGHSH and CDR2 LQKENI come from the germline V gene. The CDR3 DNA follows: TGTGCCAGCTCACGGTCTATAACGGACTATGGCTACACCTTC. Its translation: CASSRSITDYGYTF.

This sequence joins TRBV11-3 and TRBJ2-2, with no clear D. The V end was cut by 1 base, the J end by 7 bases, with 7 bases between. Germline V lookup: CDR1 SGHNT, CDR2 YENEEA. The CDR3 has 13 residues. Here the CDR3 DNA reads TGTGCCAGCAGCTTAGTTATGAGCGGGGAGCTGTTTTTT. This encodes CASSLVMSGELFF.

V and J are TRBV18 and TRBJ2-5; 9 bases align to TRBD1. V was clipped by 3 bases and J by 4 bases; unmatched bases: 6. CDR1 KGHSH and CDR2 LQKENI come from the germline V gene. The CDR3 loop spans 15 amino acids. The CDR3 loop is CASSPDRGLGETQYF. As DNA, the CDR3 is TGTGCCAGCTCACCGGACAGGGGATTGGGAGAGACCCAGTACTTC.